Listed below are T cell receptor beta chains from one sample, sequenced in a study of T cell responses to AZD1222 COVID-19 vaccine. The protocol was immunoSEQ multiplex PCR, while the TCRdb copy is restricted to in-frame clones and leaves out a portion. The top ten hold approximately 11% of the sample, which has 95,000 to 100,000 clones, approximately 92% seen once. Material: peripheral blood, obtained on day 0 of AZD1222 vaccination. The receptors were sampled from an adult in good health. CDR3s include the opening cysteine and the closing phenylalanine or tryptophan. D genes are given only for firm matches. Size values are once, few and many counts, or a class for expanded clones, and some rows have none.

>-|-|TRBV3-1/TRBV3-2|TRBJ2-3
TGTGCCAGCAGCCGACCCAGGCGACCAGATACGCAGTATTTT
CASSRPRRPDTQYF
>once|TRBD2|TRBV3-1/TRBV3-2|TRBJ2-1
TGTGCCACTATAGCGGGAGGGGCCAATGAGCAGTTCTTC
CATIAGGANEQFF
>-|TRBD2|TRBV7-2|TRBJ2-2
TGTGCCAGCAGCTTAGCGGCGGGAGGAGTTGCCGGGGAGCTGTTTTTT
CASSLAAGGVAGELFF
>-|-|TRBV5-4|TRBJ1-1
TGTGCCAGCAGCTTGCCGGCAGGCCAGGGATCGGAAGCTTTCTTT
CASSLPAGQGSEAFF
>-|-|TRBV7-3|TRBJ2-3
TGTGCCAGCAGCTCTGGGACCACAGATACGCAGTATTTT
CASSSGTTDTQYF
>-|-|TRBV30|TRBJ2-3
TGTGCCTGGACCCCAGGGAGTTTGACGGTAGATACGCAGTATTTT
CAWTPGSLTVDTQYF
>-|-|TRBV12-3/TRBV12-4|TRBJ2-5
TGTGCCAGCAGAACCGGGCGGAGAGAGACCCAGTACTTC
CASRTGRRETQYF
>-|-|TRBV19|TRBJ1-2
TGTGCCAGTAGTTATCCGGGCCAAAACTATGGCTACACCTTC
CASSYPGQNYGYTF
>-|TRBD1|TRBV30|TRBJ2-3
TGTGCCTGGAGCGCCGGGACAGAGGCCACAGATACGCAGTATTTT
CAWSAGTEATDTQYF
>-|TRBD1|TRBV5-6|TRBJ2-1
TGTGCCAGCAGCGAGAGGGACAGGGGGCGGGGAATTATGGATGAGCAGTTCTTC
CASSERDRGRGIMDEQFF
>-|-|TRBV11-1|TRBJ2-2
TGTGCCAGCAGCTTATTTTCGGGAGTGACCGGGGAGCTGTTTTTT
CASSLFSGVTGELFF
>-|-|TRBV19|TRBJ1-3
TGTGCCAGTAGTATTGGCGGCAGGGGTTTTGACACCATATATTTT
CASSIGGRGFDTIYF
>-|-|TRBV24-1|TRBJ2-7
TGTGCCACCAGTGACTCCAGGCCGGCGGCCGAGCAGTACTTC
CATSDSRPAAEQYF
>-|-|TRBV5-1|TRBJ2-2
TGCGCCAGCAGCCCGGATCCTTCCGGGGAGCTGTTTTTT
CASSPDPSGELFF
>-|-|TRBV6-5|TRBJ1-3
TGTGCCAGCAGTTACTCCGGGGGGCTGACTGGAAACACCATATATTTT
CASSYSGGLTGNTIYF
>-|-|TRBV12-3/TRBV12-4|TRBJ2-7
TGTGCCAGCAGTTTAAGACCGATCTACGAGCAGTACTTC
CASSLRPIYEQYF
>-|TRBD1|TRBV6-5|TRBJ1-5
TGTGCCAGCAATTCAGGACAGGGAGACCAGCCCCAGCATTTT
CASNSGQGDQPQHF
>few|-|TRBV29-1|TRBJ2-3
TGCAGCGTTGCCCAAAATCAACACACAGATACGCAGTATTTT
CSVAQNQHTDTQYF
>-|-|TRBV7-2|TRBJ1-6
TGTGCCAGCAGCTCCCGGGACCTGAGCTCCTATAATTCACCCCTCCACTTT
CASSSRDLSSYNSPLHF
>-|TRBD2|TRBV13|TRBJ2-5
TGTGCCAGCAGCTCCCAAACCTACGGGACTAGCGGGGGAACGCGGGAGACCCAGTACTTC
CASSSQTYGTSGGTRETQYF
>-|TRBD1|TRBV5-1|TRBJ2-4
TGCGCCAGCAGCTTACAGGGGGAGAGAAACATTCAGTACTTC
CASSLQGERNIQYF
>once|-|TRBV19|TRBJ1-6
TGTGCCAGTAGTAAGCCCCTCGACTTCGGGGCCCTCCACTTT
CASSKPLDFGALHF
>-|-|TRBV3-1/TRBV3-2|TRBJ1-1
TGTGCCAGCAGCCAAGATCTGCAGGGCACTGAAGCTTTCTTT
CASSQDLQGTEAFF
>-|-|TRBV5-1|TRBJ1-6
TGCGCCAGCAGCTTGAGCGCTACATCGTCGGCTGGTTCACCCCTCCACTTT
CASSLSATSSAGSPLHF
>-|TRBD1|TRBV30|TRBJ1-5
TGTGCCTGGTCACAGGGGGCCGTTCAGCCCCAGCATTTT
CAWSQGAVQPQHF
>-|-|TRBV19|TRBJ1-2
TGTGCCACTAACACAGGGACCAACTATGGCTACACCTTC
CATNTGTNYGYTF
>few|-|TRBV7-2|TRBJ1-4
TGTGCCAGCAGCCCCGGACCGTCATTTAATGAAAAACTGTTTTTT
CASSPGPSFNEKLFF
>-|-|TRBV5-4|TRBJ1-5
TGTGCCAGCAGCTTGTATGGTCAGGGGCAGCCCCAGCATTTT
CASSLYGQGQPQHF
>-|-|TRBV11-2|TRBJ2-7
TGTGCCAGCAGCTTAGGGTCCGTCTACGAGCAGTACTTC
CASSLGSVYEQYF
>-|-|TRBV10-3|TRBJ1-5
TGTGCCATCAGTGATGGAGTTTATCAGCCCCAGCATTTT
CAISDGVYQPQHF
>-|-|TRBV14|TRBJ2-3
TGTGCCAGCAGCTTGGAGCGGTACACAGATACGCAGTATTTT
CASSLERYTDTQYF
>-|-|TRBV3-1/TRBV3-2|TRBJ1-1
TGTGCCAGCAGCCAGGACAGAACTGAAGCTTTCTTT
CASSQDRTEAFF
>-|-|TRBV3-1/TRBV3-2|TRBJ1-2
TGTGCCAGCAGCCAGACAGACGCCTATGGCTACACCTTC
CASSQTDAYGYTF